A few counts support the clone carrying this TCR beta chain. Its antigen is as yet unknown. Per germline, CDR1 SQVTM and CDR2 ANQGSEA. The CDR3 covers 11 residues. The source of the sample is a study of identical twins' blood T cells. TCRdb passed the 5' RACE reads through MiXCR, listing each CDR3 protein once. This table holds 350,000 to 450,000 distinct CDR3 sequences, 25% to 35% found once. The donors were healthy female monozygous twins, three pairs in total. The three twin pairs were reared together, likely meeting the same infections. Study-wide results and limits: Twin similarity might stem from environmental factors, not only genetics. Top TCRbeta clonotypes were shared more with twin than unrelated donors.

Sequencing was carried out using PBMCs. The J gene is TRBJ1-2, the V gene TRBV29-1, with D unresolved. This clonotype originated in a woman between 18 and 55 years old in good health. Here the CDR3 DNA reads TGCACCCTACGCAGTTCAAATGGCTACACCTTC. It encodes CTLRSSNGYTF.